A single sample gave rise to the 10 T cell receptor beta chains below, sequenced in a study of T cells in Graves' hyperthyroidism and ophthalmopathy. What was amplified from RNA transcripts were TCR beta CDR3 regions. In the first-round RT-PCR of the TCR CDR3, the HTBI primer set was used. A single record per CDR3 protein comes from TCRdb applying MiXCR to the multiplex PCR reads. The sample holds 700,000 to 850,000 distinct CDR3 sequences, roughly a third seen once. Sample: blood. The receptors were sampled from a woman in her forties with Graves' hyperthyroidism.

This clonotype was observed at least ten times. The DNA for the CDR3 is TGTGCCAGCAGCGGCTACGGAGCGGAGAATCAGCCCCAGCATTTT. As protein: CASSGYGAENQPQHF. This chain connects TRBV9 to TRBJ1-5; D uncertain. The CDR3 is 15 residues long. The V gene lost 3 bases and the J gene lost 4 bases, with 14 bases spanning the gap. Germline CDR1 and CDR2: SGDLS and YYNGEE.

In its sample, this clonotype was seen many times. V gene TRBV2 combines with J gene TRBJ1-6; 9 nucleotides align to TRBD1. Germline V lookup: CDR1 SNHLY, CDR2 FYNNEI. The CDR3 runs to 14 residues. The V segment lost 8 bases and the J segment 6 bases; nucleotides outside the gene matches: 5. The DNA for the CDR3 is TGTGCCAGCTCTAACAGGGGGCCTAATTCACCCCTCCACTTT. As protein: CASSNRGPNSPLHF.

This clonotype turned up a few times. The genes are TRBV12-3 or TRBV12-4 and TRBJ1-5, with TRBD1 as a possible D gene (6 bases). The V end lost 4 bases, the J end lost 4 bases, and 14 bases lay between the germline ends. The CDR3 totals 15 residues. In DNA, the CDR3 is TGTGCCAGCAGTTCCTACGGGACACGAAATCAGCCCCAGCATTTT. Translating gives CASSSYGTRNQPQHF.

This clonotype has at least ten counts. The chain's CDR3 is CASSWTGANTEAFF. The DNA for the CDR3 is TGTGCCAGCAGCTGGACAGGGGCGAACACTGAAGCTTTCTTT. The chain combines TRBV5-4 with TRBJ1-1, with 9 bases aligning to TRBD1. J was trimmed by 1 base and V by 3 bases; bases with no gene match: 1. This CDR3 has 14 amino acids. Germline CDR1 and CDR2: SGHNT and YYREEE (reference sequence).

V is TRBV7-6 and J is TRBJ2-2, with D perhaps matching TRBD2 (5 bases). Trimming took 1 base from V and 6 from J, leaving 9 bases between them. The CDR3 length is 14 residues. Per the germline V gene, CDR1 is SGHVS and CDR2 is FNYEAQ. The CDR3 bases are TGTGCCAGCAGCTTAGGTCAGGAGGCCGGGGAGCTGTTTTTT. Amino acid sequence: CASSLGQEAGELFF. Full variable domain (rest looked up from reference TRBV7-6 and TRBJ2-2): GAGVSQSPRYKVTKRGQDVALRCDPISGHVSLYWYRQALGQGPEFLTYFNYEAQQDKSGLPNDRFSAERPEGSISTLTIQRTEQRDSAMYRCASSLGQEAGELFFGEGSRLTVL.

This clonotype appeared a single time. The CDR3 end shows no conserved phenylalanine or tryptophan, and so a read error is likely. The genes are TRBV7-9 and TRBJ1-6; D uncertain. The germline gives CDR1 SEHNR, CDR2 FQNEAQ (reference sequence). V was pared by 5 bases and J by 5 bases, with 7 bases between. The CDR3 sequence is 13 residues long. DNA of the CDR3: TGTGCCAGCAGCCCAGGTAATAATTCACCCCTCCACTCT. Protein sequence: CASSPGNNSPLHS.

This clonotype was detected only a few times. The chain uses TRBV19 and TRBJ1-1, with a possible D match to TRBD1 (5 bases). CDR3 length equals 13 residues. V was cut by 4 bases and J by 4 bases, with 10 bases left in between. Germline loops: CDR1 LNHDA, CDR2 SQIVND (reference sequence). This CDR3 reads CASSTGGPTEAFF. The DNA of the CDR3 is TGTGCCAGTAGTACCGGGGGACCCACTGAAGCTTTCTTT.

On this clonotype: One end of the junction varies from germline; a read error may be responsible. The chain couples TRBV7-7 to TRBJ1-4; D is unresolved. Germline V CDR1 and CDR2: SSHAT, FNYEAQ (reference sequence). The CDR3 has 14 residues. The CDR3 spells CASSSGTTNEKLFF. The CDR3 nucleotides are TGTGCTAGCAGCTCGGGGACAACTAATGAAAAACTGTTTTTT.

This clonotype came up a few times. This rearrangement joins TRBV7-9 to TRBJ2-2; D perhaps matches TRBD2 (6 bases). The CDR3 runs to 15 residues. CDR1 is SEHNR, CDR2 FQNEAQ, per germline (reference sequence). The V end was cut by 2 bases, the J end by 6 bases, with 13 bases between. The CDR3 sequence: CASSLSGGEAGELFF. CDR3 in DNA: TGTGCCAGCAGCTTATCCGGGGGAGAGGCCGGGGAGCTGTTTTTT.

The genes are TRBV20-1 and TRBJ1-1, with 7 bases identical to TRBD1. This CDR3 comprises 15 residues. The J segment lost 0 bases and the V segment lost 3 bases, leaving 7 bases of the junction unmatched. The V gene's germline CDR1 is DFQATT and CDR2 SNEGSKA (reference sequence). CDR3 residues: CSASGQAGLNTEAFF. The CDR3 DNA reads TGCAGTGCTAGTGGACAGGCCGGATTGAACACTGAAGCTTTCTTT.